Below, 29 T cell receptor beta chains from the same sample are listed, as sequenced in a study of cytomegalovirus exposure and HLA in healthy donors. Primers for the PCR totalled 60 Vbeta and 13 Jbeta. Sequenced by immunoSEQ multiplex PCR; TCRdb stores in-frame clones only, minus some. Here the sample spans tens of thousands of clones, roughly four fifths being singletons. The specimen sequenced was PBMCs. These TCRs come from a man aged 25 to 40 in good health and CMV-seronegative.

The chain uses TRBV5-1 and TRBJ1-2, with a possible D match to TRBD1 (6 bases). The CDR3 extends over 13 amino acids. CDR1 and CDR2 (germline): SGHRS, YFSETQ. V dropped 4 bases and J dropped 8 bases, with 15 bases sitting between them. The CDR3: CASSGDPRGGYTF. The CDR3 DNA reads as TGCGCCAGCAGCGGGGACCCGAGGGGGGGCTACACCTTC.

This chain uses TRBV7-6 with TRBJ1-1; D is uncertain. Germline-derived CDR1 and CDR2 are SGHVS and FNYEAQ. Trimming cost V 1 base and J 3 bases, with 6 bases left between them. CDR3 length: 13 residues. This CDR3 is CASSLGVDTEAFF. CDR3 nucleotide sequence: TGTGCCAGCAGCTTAGGAGTGGACACTGAAGCTTTCTTT. Combining the CDR3 with reference TRBV7-6 and TRBJ1-1 gives the whole variable domain GAGVSQSPRYKVTKRGQDVALRCDPISGHVSLYWYRQALGQGPEFLTYFNYEAQQDKSGLPNDRFSAERPEGSISTLTIQRTEQRDSAMYRCASSLGVDTEAFFGQGTRLTVV.

The CDR3 nucleotides are TGTGCCAGCAGCCAAGATCTTCTAGCGGAGAGCTCCTACGAGCAGTACTTC. Protein sequence: CASSQDLLAESSYEQYF. This chain uses TRBV4-2 with TRBJ2-7, with TRBD2 matching over 7 bases. This CDR3 is 17 amino acids long. The germline gives CDR1 LGHNA, CDR2 YNFKEQ. The J segment lost 0 bases and the V segment lost 0 bases, leaving 8 bases of the junction unmatched.

The rearrangement uses TRBV27 and TRBJ2-7; TRBD2 matches at 9 bases. The CDR3 has 16 amino acids. The V and J ends lost 7 bases and 3 bases, in that order; junction bases with no gene match: 13. The germline V gene encodes CDR1 MNHEY and CDR2 SMNVEV (reference sequence). In DNA, the CDR3 is TGTGCCAGCACTCTCAAAGGGACTAGCTTCATCTACGAGCAGTACTTC. Translated, it gives CASTLKGTSFIYEQYF.

The chain has TRBV29-1 and TRBJ2-7, with 7 bases aligning to TRBD1. With V trimmed by 4 bases and J by 7 bases, 19 bases remained unmatched. The CDR3 runs 16 residues. Per germline, CDR1 SQVTM and CDR2 ANQGSEA. This CDR3 is CSVASSTGIEYVEQYF. The CDR3 bases are TGCAGCGTTGCAAGTTCGACAGGGATAGAATACGTGGAGCAGTACTTC.

V usage is TRBV9 and J usage is TRBJ2-2, with TRBD1 matching 9 bases. Trimming cost V 0 bases and J 6 bases; bases outside gene matches: 3. CDR1 and CDR2 (germline): SGDLS, YYNGEE. This CDR3 contains 15 residues. The CDR3 nucleotides read TGTGCCAGCAGCGTAGGGGACAGGGTTCCCGGGGAGCTGTTTTTT. Residues: CASSVGDRVPGELFF.

The chain uses TRBV7-2 and TRBJ2-2; D gene ambiguous. CDR3 size: 16 residues. V was shortened by 6 bases and J by 9 bases, with 23 bases between the two germline ends. Germline assignment: CDR1 SGHTA and CDR2 FQGNSA. Here the CDR3 reads CASSFNHPPWSRELFF. The CDR3 DNA sequence: TGTGCCAGCAGTTTTAATCACCCTCCCTGGAGCCGGGAGCTGTTTTTT.

V usage is TRBV2 and J usage is TRBJ2-5; TRBD1 aligns across 7 bases. Germline-derived CDR1 and CDR2 are SNHLY and FYNNEI. V lost 7 bases, J lost 2 bases, and 4 bases stayed unmatched. The CDR3 totals 13 residues. Written as DNA, the CDR3 is TGTGCCAGCAACAGACAGGGACAAGAGACCCAGTACTTC. It specifies CASNRQGQETQYF.

The CDR3 spells CASSQAALRREGEGSYNEQFF. The CDR3 DNA sequence: TGTGCCAGCAGCCAAGCGGCACTCCGGCGGGAGGGGGAGGGCTCCTACAATGAGCAGTTCTTC. The chain combines TRBV4-2 with TRBJ2-1, with 9 bases aligning to TRBD2. J was trimmed by 0 bases and V by 1 base; bases with no gene match: 16. CDR1 LGHNA and CDR2 YNFKEQ come from the germline V gene. The CDR3 length is 21 residues.

The genes are TRBV29-1 and TRBJ2-7; TRBD2 aligns across 12 bases. CDR1 is SQVTM, CDR2 ANQGSEA, per germline. The CDR3 runs to 13 residues. J gave up 4 bases and V 5 bases, and 3 bases lay outside the gene matches. The CDR3 sequence: CSVRTSGGYEQYF. The CDR3, as DNA: TGCAGCGTTCGAACTAGCGGGGGGTACGAGCAGTACTTC.

V gene TRBV7-8 combines with J gene TRBJ2-2, with a possible D match to TRBD2 (6 bases). V lost 1 base and J lost 1, with 10 bases in between. The CDR3 consists of 16 residues. The germline CDR1 and CDR2 sequences are SGHVS and FQNEAQ. The CDR3 reads CASSLGRRENTGELFF. The DNA of the CDR3 is TGTGCCAGCAGCTTAGGTCGGAGGGAGAACACCGGGGAGCTGTTTTTT.

This clone was recorded only once. The V and J genes are TRBV15 and TRBJ1-5; a possible D gene is TRBD1 (5 bases). V lost 2 bases, J lost 3 bases, and 8 bases lay in between. CDR3 length equals 14 residues. CDR1 is LNHNV and CDR2 is YYDKDF in the germline V gene (reference sequence). This chain's CDR3 is CATSRQGTNQPQHF. The CDR3 DNA sequence: TGTGCCACCAGCAGACAGGGAACCAATCAGCCCCAGCATTTT.

The CDR3 sequence: CASSTGTRPTDTQYF. The CDR3 bases are TGTGCCAGCAGCACAGGGACTAGACCCACAGATACGCAGTATTTT. V gene TRBV9 combines with J gene TRBJ2-3, with TRBD2 identical over 8 bases. This CDR3 has 15 amino acids. Germline V gene lookup returns CDR1 SGDLS and CDR2 YYNGEE. V lost 4 bases, J lost 2 bases, and 6 bases stayed unmatched. Full variable domain (outside the CDR3, taken from reference TRBV9 and TRBJ2-3): DSGVTQTPKHLITATGQRVTLRCSPRSGDLSVYWYQQSLDQGLQFLIQYYNGEERAKGNILERFSAQQFPDLHSELNLSSLELGDSALYFCASSTGTRPTDTQYFGPGTRLTVL.

This rearrangement joins TRBV7-2 to TRBJ2-3, with 8 bases lining up with TRBD2. V dropped 5 bases and J dropped 3; count of bases not matched to a gene: 10. CDR3 length: 16 amino acids. The V gene's germline CDR1 is SGHTA and CDR2 FQGNSA. The CDR3 protein is CASSNLSGGRTDTQYF. DNA for the CDR3: TGTGCCAGCAGCAATCTGAGCGGGGGAAGGACAGATACGCAGTATTTT.

The rearrangement links TRBV7-2 to TRBJ1-2, with 9 bases identical to TRBD1. Germline loops: CDR1 SGHTA, CDR2 FQGNSA. With V trimmed by 5 bases and J by 8 bases, 6 bases remained unmatched. This CDR3 has 13 residues. The CDR3 loop reads CASSTGQGSGYTF. Here the CDR3 DNA reads TGTGCCAGCAGCACCGGACAGGGGAGCGGCTACACCTTC.

The chain couples TRBV5-1 to TRBJ2-1, with a possible D match to TRBD1 (5 bases). With 4 bases removed from V and 5 bases from J, the gap between germline ends came to 22 bases. This CDR3 is built from 17 residues. Germline assignment: CDR1 SGHRS and CDR2 YFSETQ. The CDR3 nucleotides are TGCGCCAGCAGCCCATTTTTAGAGGTAGGCAGGGACAATGAGCAGTTCTTC. Translated: CASSPFLEVGRDNEQFF. Full variable domain (missing parts from reference TRBV5-1 and TRBJ2-1): KAGVTQTPRYLIKTRGQQVTLSCSPISGHRSVSWYQQTPGQGLQFLFEYFSETQRNKGNFPGRFSGRQFSNSRSEMNVSTLELGDSALYLCASSPFLEVGRDNEQFFGPGTRLTVL.

The chain couples TRBV27 to TRBJ2-5; the match to TRBD2 covers 9 bases. Gene TRBJ2-7 matches the end of the DNA better, so the J call may be wrong. The length of the CDR3 is 13 residues. Germline values: CDR1 MNHEY, CDR2 SMNVEV (reference sequence). CDR3 protein: CASRGLADYEQYF. In nucleotides, the CDR3 is TGTGCCAGCAGGGGACTAGCCGACTACGAGCAGTACTTC.

Turning to this clone: The same CDR3 can be traced to other DNA sequences in this sample. This rearrangement joins TRBV19 to TRBJ1-1; D remains unclear. V was clipped by 8 bases and J by 0 bases, with 7 bases between them. This CDR3 contains 12 residues. Germline assignment: CDR1 LNHDA and CDR2 SQIVND (reference sequence). The CDR3 DNA reads as TGTGCCAGTGGAACAGTGAACACTGAAGCTTTCTTT. Its protein is CASGTVNTEAFF.

This chain uses TRBV10-3 with TRBJ1-3; TRBD1 matches 7 bases. Germline V gives CDR1 ENHRY, CDR2 SYGVKD. The CDR3 extends over 13 amino acids. The trim removed 7 bases at V and 3 bases at J, leaving 3 bases unmatched. The CDR3 nucleotides are TGTGCCATCAACGGACAGGATGGAAACACCATATATTTT. Residues: CAINGQDGNTIYF.

V gene TRBV19 combines with J gene TRBJ2-5, with 11 nucleotides matching TRBD1. J gave up 1 base and V 4 bases, and 8 bases lay outside the gene matches. This CDR3 has 17 residues. Germline CDR1 is LNHDA and CDR2 is SQIVND (reference sequence). CDR3 sequence: CASSTKRTGGLQETQYF. The CDR3, as DNA: TGTGCCAGTAGTACCAAGCGGACAGGGGGCCTCCAAGAGACCCAGTACTTC.

CDR3: CATQGLYGTEAFF. The CDR3 DNA follows: TGTGCCACTCAGGGTCTTTACGGCACTGAAGCTTTCTTT. The chain is built from TRBV28 and TRBJ1-1, with D possibly TRBD1 on 5 matching bases. The CDR3 totals 13 residues. Germline lookup yields CDR1 MDHEN and CDR2 SYDVKM. V shed 10 bases and J shed 4 bases, with 16 bases lying between them. Based on the CDR3 plus reference TRBV28 and TRBJ1-1, the full variable domain is DVKVTQSSRYLVKRTGEKVFLECVQDMDHENMFWYRQDPGLGLRLIYFSYDVKMKEKGDIPEGYSVSREKKERFSLILESASTNQTSMYLCATQGLYGTEAFFGQGTRLTVV.

This clone was recorded once. This chain links TRBV4-3 with TRBJ1-1; TRBD1 might be the D (5 bases). The CDR3 sequence is 13 residues long. Germline CDR1 and CDR2: LGHNA and YSLEER. The ends were cut back, 0 bases at V and 10 bases at J, with 12 bases in the middle. The CDR3 bases are TGCGCCAGCAGCCAAGATAGCGGGGGTGGAGCTTTCTTT. It yields the protein CASSQDSGGGAFF.

The CDR3 sequence: CATFWRGRGDQPQHF. Here the CDR3 DNA reads TGTGCCACCTTTTGGCGGGGGCGCGGGGATCAGCCCCAGCATTTT. This chain links TRBV6-1 with TRBJ1-5; D might be TRBD1 (6 bases). Looked up from germline, CDR1 is MNHNS and CDR2 is SASEGT. V lost 10 bases and J lost 5, with 21 bases in between. This CDR3 is 15 amino acids long.

This clone was counted between two and nine times. The V call is TRBV29-1, the J call TRBJ2-4; 8 nucleotides align to TRBD1. Germline CDR1 reads SQVTM; CDR2 reads ANQGSEA. The CDR3 contains 16 residues. J gave up 2 bases and V 2 bases, and 8 bases lay outside the gene matches. CDR3 in amino acids: CSVETFDRGSKNIQYF. The DNA for the CDR3 is TGCAGCGTTGAAACTTTCGACAGGGGATCCAAAAACATTCAGTACTTC.

The DNA of the CDR3 is TGTGCCAGCTCACCACCGGACAGGCCAGCCTACGAGCAGTACTTC. Translated, it gives CASSPPDRPAYEQYF. The chain combines TRBV18 with TRBJ2-5; 7 positions agree with TRBD1. The DNA end lines up better with TRBJ2-7; the J call may be wrong. This CDR3 comprises 15 residues. Looked up from germline, CDR1 is KGHSH and CDR2 is LQKENI.

In this sample, this clone turned up once. This CDR3 is CASSFLGQEFSNQPQHF. The CDR3 DNA sequence: TGTGCCAGCAGTTTCCTCGGACAGGAATTTTCCAATCAGCCCCAGCATTTT. J is TRBJ1-5 and V is TRBV28, with 7 bases identical to TRBD1. V lost 3 bases and J lost 3; bases outside the gene matches: 11. The germline gives CDR1 MDHEN, CDR2 SYDVKM. The CDR3 sequence is 17 residues long.

This clone was found a few times. The CDR3 coding sequence is TGTGCCAGCAGCGTTGGGTGGGACACCACCGGGGAGCTGTTTTTT. This codes for CASSVGWDTTGELFF. The chain is built from TRBV9 and TRBJ2-2; a weak D match, TRBD1 (6 bases). The CDR3 sequence is 15 residues long. Germline V gene lookup returns CDR1 SGDLS and CDR2 YYNGEE. Trimming took off 2 bases at V and 4 bases at J, with 12 bases between the two ends.

The chain combines TRBV28 with TRBJ2-7; possible D gene TRBD2, 6 bases. The V end was cut by 2 bases, the J end by 1 base, with 9 bases between. Germline CDR1 and CDR2: MDHEN and SYDVKM. The CDR3 length is 14 residues. In DNA, the CDR3 is TGTGCCAGCAGTTTAGGAGGGTCTTCCTACGAGCAGTACTTC. Translating gives CASSLGGSSYEQYF.

V usage is TRBV7-2 and J usage is TRBJ2-7; TRBD1 agrees at 9 bases. The CDR3 contains 14 residues. Germline V CDR1 and CDR2: SGHTA, FQGNSA. V trimming: 7 bases; J trimming: 7 bases; junction bases outside the gene matches: 11. The CDR3 DNA follows: TGTGCCAGCACCCCGTGGGGGACAGGGTTGGAGCAGTACTTC. It codes for CASTPWGTGLEQYF.